This T cell receptor beta chain was sequenced in a study of T cells in Graves' hyperthyroidism and ophthalmopathy. The CDR3 is 14 residues long. Deletions cut 1 base from V and 4 bases from J, with 7 bases between. Germline V gives CDR1 MGHDK, CDR2 SYGVNS. Points on this clonotype: This may stem from a read error, because a much larger clone lies one nucleotide away.

The investigators amplified TCR beta CDR3 regions from RNA transcripts. A first-round RT-PCR of the TCR CDR3 used the HTBI primer set. TCRdb called the multiplex PCR reads again in MiXCR, with one record for every CDR3 protein. The sample includes roughly 350,000 distinct CDR3 sequences, roughly 13% of them seen just once. This TCR came from a middle-aged woman with Graves' ophthalmopathy. The sample comprised blood. The V call is TRBV25-1, the J call TRBJ2-2, with D possibly being TRBD1 or TRBD2 (5 bases each). CDR3 loop: CASSEWGSTGELFF. CDR3 bases: TGTGCCAGCAGTGAATGGGGGAGCACCGGGGAGCTGTTTTTT.